This entry lists 14 T cell receptor beta chains sequenced from one sample in a study of cytomegalovirus exposure and HLA in healthy donors. Amplification used 60 Vbeta primers and 13 Jbeta primers. Here immunoSEQ multiplex PCR was the method, and the copy in TCRdb shows in-frame clones only, minus some. The table has hundreds of thousands of clones, roughly 79% seen once. Source material: PBMCs. All receptors come from a man aged 18 to 29 in good health and CMV-seronegative.

This clone was recorded a few times. The J gene is TRBJ2-5, the V gene TRBV13, with 10 bases fitting TRBD1. V lost 3 bases and J lost 3; bases outside the gene matches: 4. From germline, CDR1 is PRHDT and CDR2 FYEKMQ (reference sequence). The CDR3 has 15 amino acids. CDR3 protein: CASSLLGTGEETQYF. The CDR3 DNA follows: TGTGCCAGCAGCTTGCTGGGGACAGGGGAAGAGACCCAGTACTTC.

The chain recombines TRBV6-6 with TRBJ1-2; possibly TRBD1 for D (6 bases). The germline V gene has CDR1 MNHNY and CDR2 SVGAGI (reference sequence). CDR3 length equals 13 residues. With 4 bases removed from V and 6 bases from J, the gap between germline ends came to 12 bases. CDR3 sequence reads: CASSSPRQDGYTF. CDR3 sequence (DNA): TGTGCCAGCAGTTCCCCGAGACAGGATGGCTACACCTTC.

The rearrangement joins TRBV6-5 to TRBJ2-5; TRBD2 matches at 12 bases. Germline V CDR1 and CDR2: MNHEY, SVGAGI. The CDR3 is 15 residues long. The V gene end was trimmed by 7 bases and the J gene end by 2 bases; junction bases not matched to a gene: 5. CDR3 loop: CASTPSGGVQETQYF. In nucleotides, the CDR3 is TGTGCCAGCACCCCTAGCGGGGGGGTTCAAGAGACCCAGTACTTC.

This CDR3 reads CASSPWAPNLGSTDTQYF. CDR3 sequence (DNA): TGTGCCAGCTCACCCTGGGCTCCGAACTTGGGTAGCACAGATACGCAGTATTTT. The chain recombines TRBV18 with TRBJ2-3; D gene ambiguous. This CDR3 region has 18 residues. The V end was cut by 3 bases, the J end by 0 bases, with 19 bases between. Germline CDR1 and CDR2: KGHSH and LQKENI.

This clone came up a few times. V is TRBV2 and J is TRBJ1-5; the D gene is possibly TRBD1 (5 bases). Trimming removed 4 bases at V and 4 bases at J, with 11 bases between. The germline V gene encodes CDR1 SNHLY and CDR2 FYNNEI. There are 14 residues in the CDR3. The CDR3 DNA follows: TGTGCCAGCAGTGGACAGCTTCAAAATCAGCCCCAGCATTTT. Translating gives CASSGQLQNQPQHF.

The chain joins TRBV18 to TRBJ2-1, with 7 bases that match TRBD2. This CDR3 spans 15 amino acids. The germline gives CDR1 KGHSH, CDR2 LQKENI. The V and J ends lost 4 bases and 8 bases, in that order; junction bases with no gene match: 11. CDR3 nucleotide sequence: TGTGCCAGCTCACGAAGCCGGGGGGAGTTCTATGAGCAGTTCTTC. Residues: CASSRSRGEFYEQFF.

This chain connects TRBV2 to TRBJ1-2; D uncertain. There are 14 residues in the CDR3. CDR1 SNHLY and CDR2 FYNNEI come from the germline V gene. The V gene lost 6 bases and the J gene lost 8 bases, with 19 bases spanning the gap. CDR3 coding DNA: TGTGCCAGCAGCATCGAGGGCCTTCTGAGGGGCTACACCTTC. Translated, it gives CASSIEGLLRGYTF.

Only a few counts were recorded for this clone. This sequence joins TRBV7-8 and TRBJ2-1; TRBD2 matches 10 bases. V lost 2 bases, J lost 1 base, and 2 bases stayed unmatched. The CDR3 length is 16 residues. Germline V gene sequence: CDR1 SGHVS, CDR2 FQNEAQ. CDR3 residues: CASSLLTSGSYNEQFF. In nucleotides, the CDR3 is TGTGCCAGCAGCTTACTGACTAGCGGGTCCTACAATGAGCAGTTCTTC.

V gene TRBV5-4 combines with J gene TRBJ2-7, with 10 bases lining up with TRBD1. V was pared by 4 bases and J by 4 bases, with 5 bases of the junction left unmatched. Germline V gene lookup returns CDR1 SGHNT and CDR2 YYREEE (reference sequence). This CDR3 region has 14 residues. The CDR3 coding sequence is TGTGCCAGCAGCCCATGGACAGGGGGGTACGAGCAGTACTTC. Amino acid sequence: CASSPWTGGYEQYF.

The chain combines TRBV30 with TRBJ1-2, with D uncertain. Trimming took off 1 base at V and 4 bases at J, with 16 bases between the two ends. The CDR3 is made up of 15 amino acids. Per the germline V gene, CDR1 is GTSNPN and CDR2 is SVGIG (reference sequence). The CDR3 loop reads CAWSGGSGELYGYTF. DNA for the CDR3: TGTGCCTGGAGTGGGGGTAGCGGGGAACTCTATGGCTACACCTTC.

This clone came up a few times. The DNA for the CDR3 is TGTGCCAGCAGCTTAACAGGGGGCTATGGCTACACCTTC. Its protein is CASSLTGGYGYTF. The V call is TRBV7-3, the J call TRBJ1-2, with a possible D match to TRBD1 (6 bases). Germline values: CDR1 SGHTA, CDR2 FQGTGA. V was pared by 0 bases and J by 4 bases, with 6 bases between. The CDR3 covers 13 residues.

With respect to this clone: The sample has other DNA sequences that encode this CDR3 too. The rearrangement links TRBV18 to TRBJ2-2; 7 positions match TRBD1. The CDR3 contains 16 residues. With V trimmed by 3 bases and J by 3 bases, 7 bases remained unmatched. Germline V gene lookup returns CDR1 KGHSH and CDR2 LQKENI. CDR3 sequence (DNA): TGTGCCAGCTCACCTCCAGGACAGGATGACACCGGGGAGCTGTTTTTT. Its translation is CASSPPGQDDTGELFF.

This chain joins TRBV11-3 and TRBJ2-4; D remains unclear. The ends were cut back, 4 bases at V and 4 bases at J, with 11 bases in the middle. There are 14 residues in the CDR3. The germline gives CDR1 SGHNT, CDR2 YENEEA. The CDR3 DNA is TGTGCCAGCAGCTCTTACATCGAAAAAAACATTCAGTACTTC. Protein product: CASSSYIEKNIQYF.

The genes are TRBV5-4 and TRBJ1-2, with TRBD1 matching 7 bases. J lost 6 bases, V lost 4 bases, and 9 bases had no gene match. CDR3 size: 14 residues. The germline V gene has CDR1 SGHNT and CDR2 YYREEE (reference sequence). The CDR3 region is CASSGRGGAHGYTF. The CDR3 DNA follows: TGTGCCAGCAGCGGGAGAGGGGGCGCCCATGGCTACACCTTC.